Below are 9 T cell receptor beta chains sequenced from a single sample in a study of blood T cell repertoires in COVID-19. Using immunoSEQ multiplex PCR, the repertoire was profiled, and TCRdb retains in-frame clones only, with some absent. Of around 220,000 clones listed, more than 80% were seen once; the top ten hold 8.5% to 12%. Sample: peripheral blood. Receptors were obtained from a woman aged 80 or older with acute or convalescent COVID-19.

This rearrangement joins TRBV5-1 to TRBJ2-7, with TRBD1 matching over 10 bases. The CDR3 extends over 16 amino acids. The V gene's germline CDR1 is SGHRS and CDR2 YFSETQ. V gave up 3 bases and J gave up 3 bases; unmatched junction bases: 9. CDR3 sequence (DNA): TGCGCCAGCAGCTCGGAGGACAGGGGGGGAGGCTACGAGCAGTACTTC. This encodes CASSSEDRGGGYEQYF.

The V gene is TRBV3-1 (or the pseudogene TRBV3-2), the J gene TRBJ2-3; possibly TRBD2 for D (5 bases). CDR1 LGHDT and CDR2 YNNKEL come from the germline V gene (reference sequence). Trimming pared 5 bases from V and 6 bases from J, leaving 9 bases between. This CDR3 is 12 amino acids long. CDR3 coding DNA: TGTGCCAGCAGCACCACGGGGGATACGCAGTATTTT. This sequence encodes CASSTTGDTQYF.

The CDR3 protein is CSVAQGPNEKLFF. The CDR3, as DNA: TGCAGCGTTGCACAGGGGCCTAATGAAAAACTGTTTTTT. The J gene is TRBJ1-4, the V gene TRBV29-1, with 7 positions matching TRBD1. Germline assignment: CDR1 SQVTM and CDR2 ANQGSEA. J lost 3 bases, V lost 4 bases, and 2 bases had no gene match. This CDR3 spans 13 amino acids.

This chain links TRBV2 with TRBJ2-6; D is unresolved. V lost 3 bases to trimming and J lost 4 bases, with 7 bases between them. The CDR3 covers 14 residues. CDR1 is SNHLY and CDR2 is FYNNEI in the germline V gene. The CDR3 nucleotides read TGTGCCAGCAGTGACCCCAGGGGGGCCAACGTCCTGACTTTC. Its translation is CASSDPRGANVLTF.

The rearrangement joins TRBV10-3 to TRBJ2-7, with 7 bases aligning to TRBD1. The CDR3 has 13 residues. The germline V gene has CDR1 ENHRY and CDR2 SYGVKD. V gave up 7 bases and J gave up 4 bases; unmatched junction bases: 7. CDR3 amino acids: CAINDRASYEQYF. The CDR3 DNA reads TGTGCCATCAACGACAGGGCCTCGTACGAGCAGTACTTC.

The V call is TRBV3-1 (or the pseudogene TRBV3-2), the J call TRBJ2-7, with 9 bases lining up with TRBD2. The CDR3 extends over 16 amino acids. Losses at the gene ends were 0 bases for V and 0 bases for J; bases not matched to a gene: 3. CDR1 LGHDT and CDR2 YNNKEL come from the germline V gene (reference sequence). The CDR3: CASSQDRLAVSYEQYF. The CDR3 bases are TGTGCCAGCAGCCAAGATCGACTAGCGGTCTCCTACGAGCAGTACTTC.

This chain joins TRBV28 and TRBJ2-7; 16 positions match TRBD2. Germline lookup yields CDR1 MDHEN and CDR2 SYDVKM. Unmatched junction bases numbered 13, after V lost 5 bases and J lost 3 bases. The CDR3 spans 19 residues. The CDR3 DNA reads TGTGCCAGCAGTCCTCCGGGACTAGCGGGGGGGGGATTCGTCTACGAGCAGTACTTC. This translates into CASSPPGLAGGGFVYEQYF.

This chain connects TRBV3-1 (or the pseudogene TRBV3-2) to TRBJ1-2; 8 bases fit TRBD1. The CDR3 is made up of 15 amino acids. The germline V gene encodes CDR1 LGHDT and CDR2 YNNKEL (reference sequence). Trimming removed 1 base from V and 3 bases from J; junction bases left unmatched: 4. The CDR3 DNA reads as TGTGCCAGCAGCCAAGGGACAGGGCGGTACTATGGCTACACCTTC. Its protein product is CASSQGTGRYYGYTF.

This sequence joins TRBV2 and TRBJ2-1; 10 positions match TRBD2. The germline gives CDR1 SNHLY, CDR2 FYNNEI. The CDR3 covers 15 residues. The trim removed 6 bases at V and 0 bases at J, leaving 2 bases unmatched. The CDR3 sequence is CASRLAGLSYNEQFF. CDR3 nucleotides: TGTGCCAGCAGACTAGCGGGGCTCTCCTACAATGAGCAGTTCTTC.